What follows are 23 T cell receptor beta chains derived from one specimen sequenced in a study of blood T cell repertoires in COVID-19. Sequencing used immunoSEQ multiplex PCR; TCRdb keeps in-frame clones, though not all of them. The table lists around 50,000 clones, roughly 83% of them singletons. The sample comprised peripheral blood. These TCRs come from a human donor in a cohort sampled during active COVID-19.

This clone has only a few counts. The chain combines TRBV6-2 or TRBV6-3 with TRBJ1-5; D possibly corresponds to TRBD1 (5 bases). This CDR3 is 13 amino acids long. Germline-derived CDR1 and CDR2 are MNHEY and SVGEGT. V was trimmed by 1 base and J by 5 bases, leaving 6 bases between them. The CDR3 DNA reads TGTGCCAGCAGTTACTGGGGGGATCAGCCCCAGCATTTT. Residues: CASSYWGDQPQHF.

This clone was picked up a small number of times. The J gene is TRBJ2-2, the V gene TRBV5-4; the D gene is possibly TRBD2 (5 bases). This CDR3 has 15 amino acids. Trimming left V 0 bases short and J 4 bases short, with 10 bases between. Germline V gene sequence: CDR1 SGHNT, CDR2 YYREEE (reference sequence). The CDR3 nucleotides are TGTGCCAGCAGCTTGGACGGGAAGGGCACCGGGGAGCTGTTTTTT. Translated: CASSLDGKGTGELFF.

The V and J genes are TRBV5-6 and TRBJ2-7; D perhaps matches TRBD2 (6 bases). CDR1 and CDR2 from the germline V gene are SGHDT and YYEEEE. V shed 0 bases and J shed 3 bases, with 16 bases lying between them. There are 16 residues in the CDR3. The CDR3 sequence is CASSLAGARGIYEQYF. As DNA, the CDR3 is TGTGCCAGCAGCTTGGCGGGAGCGCGAGGGATCTACGAGCAGTACTTC.

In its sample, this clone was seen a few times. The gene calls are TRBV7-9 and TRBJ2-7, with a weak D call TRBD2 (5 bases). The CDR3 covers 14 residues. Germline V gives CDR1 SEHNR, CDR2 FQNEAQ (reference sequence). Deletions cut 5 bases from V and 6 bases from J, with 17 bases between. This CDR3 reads CASSLGEGYTEQYF. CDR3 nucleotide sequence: TGTGCCAGCAGCCTAGGTGAGGGTTATACCGAGCAGTACTTC.

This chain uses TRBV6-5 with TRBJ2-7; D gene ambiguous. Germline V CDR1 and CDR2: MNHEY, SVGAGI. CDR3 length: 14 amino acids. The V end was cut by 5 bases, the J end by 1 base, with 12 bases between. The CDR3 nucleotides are TGTGCCAGCAGTCGCCGAAGAGCTTCCTACGAGCAGTACTTC. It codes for CASSRRRASYEQYF.

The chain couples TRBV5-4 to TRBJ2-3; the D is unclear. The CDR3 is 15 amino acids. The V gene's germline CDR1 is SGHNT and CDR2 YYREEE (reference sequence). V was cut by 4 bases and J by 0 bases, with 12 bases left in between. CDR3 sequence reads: CASSPKRSSTDTQYF. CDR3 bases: TGTGCCAGCAGCCCAAAGCGCTCTAGCACAGATACGCAGTATTTT. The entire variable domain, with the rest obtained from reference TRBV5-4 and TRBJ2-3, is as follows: ETGVTQSPTHLIKTRGQQVTLRCSSQSGHNTVSWYQQALGQGPQFIFQYYREEENGRGNFPPRFSGLQFPNYSSELNVNALELDDSALYLCASSPKRSSTDTQYFGPGTRLTVL.

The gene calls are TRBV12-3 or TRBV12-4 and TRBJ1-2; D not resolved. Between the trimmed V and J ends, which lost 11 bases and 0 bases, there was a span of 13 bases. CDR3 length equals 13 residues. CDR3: CASLHEANYGYTF. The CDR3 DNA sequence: TGTGCCTCATTACACGAAGCTAACTATGGCTACACCTTC.

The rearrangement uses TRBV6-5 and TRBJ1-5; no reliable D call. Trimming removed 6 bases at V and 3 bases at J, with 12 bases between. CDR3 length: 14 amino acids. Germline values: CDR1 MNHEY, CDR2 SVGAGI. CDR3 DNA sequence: TGTGCCAGCAGGGTGGAGGGTTTCAATCAGCCCCAGCATTTT. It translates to CASRVEGFNQPQHF.

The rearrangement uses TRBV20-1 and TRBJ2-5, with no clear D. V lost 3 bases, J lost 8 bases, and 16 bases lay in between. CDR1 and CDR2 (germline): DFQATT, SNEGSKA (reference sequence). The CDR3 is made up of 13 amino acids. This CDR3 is CSASEASLQTQYF. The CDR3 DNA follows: TGCAGTGCTAGTGAAGCTAGTCTCCAAACCCAGTACTTC.

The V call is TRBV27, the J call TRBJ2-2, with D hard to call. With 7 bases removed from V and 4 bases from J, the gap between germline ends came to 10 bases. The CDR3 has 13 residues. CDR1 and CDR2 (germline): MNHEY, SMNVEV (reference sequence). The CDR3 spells CASMARGTGELFF. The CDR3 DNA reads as TGTGCCAGCATGGCCCGAGGCACCGGGGAGCTGTTTTTT.

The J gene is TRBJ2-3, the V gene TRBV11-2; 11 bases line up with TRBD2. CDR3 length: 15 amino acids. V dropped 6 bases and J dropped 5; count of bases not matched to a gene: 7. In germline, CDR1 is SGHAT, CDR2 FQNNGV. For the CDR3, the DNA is TGTGCCAGCAGTCCATTTCTAGCGGGGGGAGATACGCAGTATTTT. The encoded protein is CASSPFLAGGDTQYF.

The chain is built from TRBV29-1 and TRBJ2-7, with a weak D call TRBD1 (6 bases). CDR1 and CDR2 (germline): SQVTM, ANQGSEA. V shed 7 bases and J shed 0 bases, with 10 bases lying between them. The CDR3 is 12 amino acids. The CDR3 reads CSGTDSSYEQYF. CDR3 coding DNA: TGCAGCGGGACAGATAGCTCCTACGAGCAGTACTTC.

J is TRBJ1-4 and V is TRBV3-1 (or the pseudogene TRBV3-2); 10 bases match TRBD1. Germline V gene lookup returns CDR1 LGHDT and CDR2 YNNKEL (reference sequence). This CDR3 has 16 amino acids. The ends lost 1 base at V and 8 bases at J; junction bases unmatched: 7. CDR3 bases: TGTGCCAGCAGCCAAGTCCGGACAGGGGGGGAGGAAAAACTGTTTTTT. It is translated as CASSQVRTGGEEKLFF.

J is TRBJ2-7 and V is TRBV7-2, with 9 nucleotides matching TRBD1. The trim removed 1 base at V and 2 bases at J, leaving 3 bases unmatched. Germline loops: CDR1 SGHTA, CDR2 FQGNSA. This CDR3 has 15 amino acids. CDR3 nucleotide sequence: TGTGCCAGCAGCTTAGTGGGACAGGGACCCTACGAGCAGTACTTC. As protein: CASSLVGQGPYEQYF.

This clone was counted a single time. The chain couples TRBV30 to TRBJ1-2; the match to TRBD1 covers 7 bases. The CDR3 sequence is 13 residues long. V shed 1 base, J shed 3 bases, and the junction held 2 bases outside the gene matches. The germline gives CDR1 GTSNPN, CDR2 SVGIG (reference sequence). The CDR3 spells CAWSGGTDYGYTF. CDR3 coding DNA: TGTGCCTGGAGTGGAGGGACAGACTATGGCTACACCTTC. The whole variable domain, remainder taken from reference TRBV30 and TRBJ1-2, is SQTIHQWPATLVQPVGSPLSLECTVEGTSNPNLYWYRQAAGRGLQLLFYSVGIGQISSEVPQNLSASRPQDRQFILSSKKLLLSDSGFYLCAWSGGTDYGYTFGSGTRLTVV.

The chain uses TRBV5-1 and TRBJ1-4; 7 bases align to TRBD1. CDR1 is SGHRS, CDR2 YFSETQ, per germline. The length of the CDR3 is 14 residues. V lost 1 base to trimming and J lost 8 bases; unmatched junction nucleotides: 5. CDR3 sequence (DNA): TGCGCCAGCAGCTTGAAGGGGGCACCAGAAAAACTGTTTTTT. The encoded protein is CASSLKGAPEKLFF.

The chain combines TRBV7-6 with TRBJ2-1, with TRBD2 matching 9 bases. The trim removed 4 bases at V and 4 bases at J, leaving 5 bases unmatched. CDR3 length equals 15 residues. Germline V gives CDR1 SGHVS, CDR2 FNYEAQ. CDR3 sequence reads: CASSYSGGHYNEQFF. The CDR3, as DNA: TGTGCCAGCAGCTATAGCGGGGGACATTACAATGAGCAGTTCTTC.

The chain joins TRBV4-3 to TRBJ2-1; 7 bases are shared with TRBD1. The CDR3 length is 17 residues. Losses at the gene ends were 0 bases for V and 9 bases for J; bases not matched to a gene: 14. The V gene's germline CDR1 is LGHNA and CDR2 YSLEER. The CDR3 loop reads CASSQEASRGTGAEQFF. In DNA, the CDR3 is TGCGCCAGCAGCCAAGAAGCTAGCAGGGGAACAGGGGCTGAGCAGTTCTTC.

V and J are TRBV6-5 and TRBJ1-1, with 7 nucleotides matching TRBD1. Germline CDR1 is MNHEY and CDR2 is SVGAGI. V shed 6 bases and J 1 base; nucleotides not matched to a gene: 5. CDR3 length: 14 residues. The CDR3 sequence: CASSLDRANTEAFF. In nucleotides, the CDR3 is TGTGCCAGCAGCCTCGACAGGGCGAACACTGAAGCTTTCTTT.

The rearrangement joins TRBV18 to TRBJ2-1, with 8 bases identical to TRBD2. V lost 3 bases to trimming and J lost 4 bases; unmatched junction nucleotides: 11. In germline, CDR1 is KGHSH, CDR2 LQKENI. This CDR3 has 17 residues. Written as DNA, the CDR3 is TGTGCCAGCTCACCGGCTAGATCTAGCGGGTTTTACAATGAGCAGTTCTTC. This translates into CASSPARSSGFYNEQFF.

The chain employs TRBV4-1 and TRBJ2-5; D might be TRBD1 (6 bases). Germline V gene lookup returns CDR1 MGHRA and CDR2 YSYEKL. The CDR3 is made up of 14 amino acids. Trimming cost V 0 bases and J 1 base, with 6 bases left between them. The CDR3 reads CASSQEDSQETQYF. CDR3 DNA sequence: TGCGCCAGCAGCCAAGAGGACAGCCAAGAGACCCAGTACTTC.

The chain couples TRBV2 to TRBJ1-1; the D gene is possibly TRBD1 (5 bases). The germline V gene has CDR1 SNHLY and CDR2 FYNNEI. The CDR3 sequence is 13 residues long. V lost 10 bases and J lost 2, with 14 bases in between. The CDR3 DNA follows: TGTGCCAACACAGAGACAGAAAACACTGAAGCTTTCTTT. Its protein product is CANTETENTEAFF. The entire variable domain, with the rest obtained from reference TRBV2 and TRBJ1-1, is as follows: EPEVTQTPSHQVTQMGQEVILRCVPISNHLYFYWYRQILGQKVEFLVSFYNNEISEKSEIFDDQFSVERPDGSNFTLKIRSTKLEDSAMYFCANTETENTEAFFGQGTRLTVV.

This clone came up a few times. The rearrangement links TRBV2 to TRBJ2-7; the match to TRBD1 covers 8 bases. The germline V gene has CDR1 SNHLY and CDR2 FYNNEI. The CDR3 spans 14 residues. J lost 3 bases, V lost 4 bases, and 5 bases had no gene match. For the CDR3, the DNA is TGTGCCAGCAGTGTAACAGGGGGGAACTACGAGCAGTACTTC. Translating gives CASSVTGGNYEQYF.